These 22 T cell receptor beta chains were all obtained from the same sample, sequenced in a study of immune characterization of retroperitoneal liposarcoma (dated by TCRdb to about 2019). The receptor library was made with PCR. These reads were obtained on a NextSeq 500. TCRdb trimmed the raw reads at Q25, called clones with MiXCR and kept productive beta chains. For every CDR3 protein sequence, its rows merge into one entry that carries the most common genes and DNA. The sample table shows 11,000 or so distinct CDR3 sequences, and approximately 46% are seen once. Of the sample, about 10% falls within the top ten clones. Material: tumor tissue. Source of these receptors: a female donor with retroperitoneal liposarcoma.

CDR3 bases: TGTGCCAGCAGTTACCACGCGGGAGGAGGTAATGAGCAGTACTTC. This codes for CASSYHAGGGNEQYF. This sequence joins TRBV6-9 and TRBJ2-4, with 8 bases fitting TRBD2. The CDR3 covers 15 residues. V shed 3 bases, J shed 13 bases, and the junction held 14 bases outside the gene matches. The germline gives CDR1 MNHGY, CDR2 SVAAGI.

This clonotype turned up a few times. This chain uses TRBV7-2 with TRBJ2-5; D ambiguous. This CDR3 region has 13 residues. CDR1 is SGHTA and CDR2 is FQGNSA in the germline V gene. V was pared by 3 bases and J by 4 bases, with 9 bases between. CDR3 protein: CASSFQVGETQYF. The DNA of the CDR3 is TGTGCCAGCAGCTTTCAGGTGGGAGAGACCCAGTACTTC.

The chain is built from TRBV4-1 and TRBJ2-3, with D tentatively TRBD2 (5 bases). The CDR3 totals 18 residues. The V gene's germline CDR1 is MGHRA and CDR2 YSYEKL. The V and J ends lost 0 bases and 1 base respectively, with 17 bases between them. The CDR3 sequence is CASSQELVGSSGTDTQYF. The CDR3, as DNA: TGCGCCAGCAGCCAAGAACTGGTGGGGAGTAGCGGCACAGATACGCAGTATTTT.

Details on this clonotype: Given a much more abundant clone one base away, this may be a read error. The J gene is TRBJ2-3, the V gene TRBV12-3 or TRBV12-4; D ambiguous. The CDR3 has 14 residues. CDR3 sequence reads: CASSLIYRPDTKYF. The CDR3, as DNA: TGTGCCAGCAGTTTAATCTATCGGCCAGATACGAAGTATTTT.

This clonotype qualifies as medium-sized. The V and J genes are TRBV6-1 and TRBJ2-5; weak D call: TRBD1 (6 bases). Germline V gives CDR1 MNHNS, CDR2 SASEGT. The CDR3 consists of 15 residues. V was trimmed by 5 bases and J by 5 bases, leaving 18 bases between them. The CDR3 DNA sequence: TGTGCCAGCAGTCTCTACAGGGATGCATGGGAGACCCAGTACTTC. Its translation: CASSLYRDAWETQYF.

In regard to this clonotype: Sequence at one end of the junction differs from germline and may be a read error. The chain couples TRBV7-6 to TRBJ2-3; D is uncertain. Gene TRBJ2-1 matches the end of the DNA better, so the J call may be wrong. Per germline, CDR1 SGHVS and CDR2 FNYEAQ. CDR3 length: 15 amino acids. The CDR3 DNA reads TGTGCCACCAGCTTAATCGTCCCCCCCTACAACGAGCAGTTCTTC. It translates to CATSLIVPPYNEQFF.

This clonotype was recorded a few times. This chain's CDR3 is CASSERGGSSYEQYF. The CDR3 region has the DNA TGTGCCAGCAGTGAAAGGGGCGGGAGCTCCTACGAGCAGTACTTC. V usage is TRBV6-1 and J usage is TRBJ2-7; 7 nucleotides agree with TRBD2. The CDR3 has 15 amino acids. The junction had 4 bases not matched to a gene; V was cut back by 2 bases and J by 0 bases. Germline V lookup: CDR1 MNHNS, CDR2 SASEGT.

Notes on this clonotype: As the CDR3 is not closed by the conserved phenylalanine or tryptophan, this likely results from a read error. The chain is built from TRBV6-1 and TRBJ1-6; a weak D match, TRBD1 (6 bases). The germline V gene encodes CDR1 MNHNS and CDR2 SASEGT. The V end lost 11 bases, the J end lost 7 bases, and 21 bases lay between the germline ends. This CDR3 has 15 residues. CDR3 residues: CAETQGAGGNSPLHL. In DNA form, the CDR3 reads TGTGCCGAAACACAGGGAGCGGGCGGGAATTCACCCCTCCACTTG.

This chain uses TRBV6-1 with TRBJ1-2, with a possible D match to TRBD1 (6 bases). Germline lookup yields CDR1 MNHNS and CDR2 SASEGT. This CDR3 region has 12 residues. The germline V and J ends were trimmed by 7 bases and 7 bases, with 13 bases remaining between them. DNA for the CDR3: TGTGCCAGCACCCTAGGGGGAACTGGCTACACCTTC. Its translation: CASTLGGTGYTF.

The genes are TRBV7-2 and TRBJ2-6; D call uncertain. Germline lookup yields CDR1 SGHTA and CDR2 FQGNSA. Trimming removed 6 bases at V and 2 bases at J, with 2 bases between. This CDR3 has 12 amino acids. CDR3 sequence: CASRAGANVLTF. The CDR3 DNA reads as TGTGCCAGCAGAGCTGGGGCCAACGTCCTGACTTTC.

The chain has TRBV25-1 and TRBJ2-3, with 8 bases matching TRBD1. The DNA end is more similar to TRBJ2-1, so the J call may be wrong. Germline V lookup: CDR1 MGHDK, CDR2 SYGVNS. CDR3 length: 13 residues. CDR3 in amino acids: CASTRQGAYEQFF. In DNA form, the CDR3 reads TGTGCCAGCACGAGGCAGGGGGCGTACGAGCAGTTCTTC.

This clonotype was detected only a few times. The J gene is TRBJ2-2, the V gene TRBV7-8; no reliable D call. This CDR3 has 12 residues. Trimming stripped 5 bases from V and 5 bases from J, with 6 bases between. Germline loops: CDR1 SGHVS, CDR2 FQNEAQ. CDR3 nucleotides: TGTGCCAGCAGCCCTCTTACCGGGGAGCTGTTTTTT. Amino acid sequence: CASSPLTGELFF.

This rearrangement joins TRBV6-8 to TRBJ2-7; 11 bases are shared with TRBD1. This CDR3 is built from 15 residues. The germline gives CDR1 MNHGY, CDR2 SAAAGT. The J segment lost 5 bases and the V segment lost 7 bases, leaving 10 bases of the junction unmatched. CDR3 nucleotide sequence: TGTGCCAGCACCGCGAGGGGACAGGGGGTCCACGAGCAGTACTTC. Encoded protein: CASTARGQGVHEQYF.

This clonotype was recorded a few times. V usage is TRBV6-1 and J usage is TRBJ2-1, with TRBD1 as a possible D gene (6 bases). The closer fit of TRBJ2-7 to the DNA end suggests the J call may be wrong. The CDR3 extends over 16 amino acids. Germline assignment: CDR1 MNHNS and CDR2 SASEGT. The CDR3 DNA sequence: TGTGCCAGCAGTGCATTGACCGGGACACACGCCTACGAGCAGTACTTC. This sequence encodes CASSALTGTHAYEQYF.

V and J are TRBV7-6 and TRBJ2-2, with 10 nucleotides matching TRBD2. There are 18 residues in the CDR3. Germline V lookup: CDR1 SGHVS, CDR2 FNYEAQ. V shed 1 base, J shed 9 bases, and the junction held 14 bases outside the gene matches. The CDR3 coding sequence is TGTGCCAGCAGCTTAGTGATTAGCGGGGGGCCTAACGCCCGGGAGCTGTTTTTT. It yields the protein CASSLVISGGPNARELFF. Looking up the rest from reference TRBV7-6 and TRBJ2-2 gives the full variable domain: GAGVSQSPRYKVTKRGQDVALRCDPISGHVSLYWYRQALGQGPEFLTYFNYEAQQDKSGLPNDRFSAERPEGSISTLTIQRTEQRDSAMYRCASSLVISGGPNARELFFGEGSRLTVL.

The sample holds one count of this clonotype. This chain uses TRBV7-2 with TRBJ2-1; D remains unclear. The CDR3 length is 14 residues. Trimming removed 1 base at V and 10 bases at J, with 14 bases between. Looked up from germline, CDR1 is SGHTA and CDR2 is FQGNSA. The DNA for the CDR3 is TGTGCCAGCAGCTTAGATATAGTGCCCTACGAGCAGTTCTTC. It codes for CASSLDIVPYEQFF.

The chain joins TRBV7-6 to TRBJ2-1; 7 bases line up with TRBD1. From germline, CDR1 is SGHVS and CDR2 FNYEAQ. V dropped 10 bases and J dropped 8; count of bases not matched to a gene: 14. CDR3 size: 14 residues. For the CDR3, the DNA is TGTGCCACCGCAGTGAATAGGGGGCCGTATGAGCAGTTCTTC. It encodes CATAVNRGPYEQFF.

The V gene is TRBV4-3, the J gene TRBJ2-1; 10 nucleotides match TRBD2. Germline trimming cut 0 bases from V and 6 bases from J; bases unmatched to any gene: 5. The CDR3 runs to 16 residues. Germline CDR1 is LGHNA and CDR2 is YSLEER. CDR3 in DNA: TGCGCCAGCAGCCAAGAGCGAGCGGGGGGGCTCAATGAGCAGTTCTTC. It yields the protein CASSQERAGGLNEQFF.

Concerning this clonotype: Given a much more abundant clone one base away, this may be a read error. The chain combines TRBV7-2 with TRBJ2-1; no firm D call. Germline V gene data show CDR1 as SGHTA and CDR2 as FQGNSA. Trimming took off 5 bases at V and 13 bases at J, with 21 bases between the two ends. The length of the CDR3 is 14 residues. Here the CDR3 reads CASSSSNSKNIQFF. As DNA, the CDR3 is TGTGCCAGCAGCAGTTCTAATTCCAAAAACATTCAGTTCTTC.

The chain carries TRBV10-1 and TRBJ2-1; D possibly corresponds to TRBD1 (6 bases). The germline V and J ends were trimmed by 1 base and 5 bases, with 9 bases remaining between them. CDR1 is WNHNN and CDR2 is SYGVQD in the germline V gene (reference sequence). The CDR3 sequence is 14 residues long. For the CDR3, the DNA is TGCGCCAGCAGTGAGTACAGGGCCAACAATGAGCAGTTCTTC. This encodes CASSEYRANNEQFF.

CDR3 residues: CASSWVAGSSYEQYF. The CDR3 nucleotides are TGTGCCAGCAGTTGGGTCGCGGGGAGCTCCTACGAGCAGTACTTC. This chain links TRBV7-2 with TRBJ2-7; TRBD2 is a possible D gene (6 bases). From germline, CDR1 is SGHTA and CDR2 FQGNSA. The V end lost 6 bases, the J end lost 0 bases, and 15 bases lay between the germline ends. The CDR3 consists of 15 residues. Looking up the rest from reference TRBV7-2 and TRBJ2-7 gives the full variable domain: GAGVSQSPSNKVTEKGKDVELRCDPISGHTALYWYRQSLGQGLEFLIYFQGNSAPDKSGLPSDRFSAERTGGSVSTLTIQRTQQEDSAVYLCASSWVAGSSYEQYFGPGTRLTVT.

This clonotype was found a few times. V is TRBV27 and J is TRBJ2-1, with 13 bases aligning to TRBD2. With the DNA end fitting TRBJ2-7 better, the J assignment may be wrong. CDR1 is MNHEY, CDR2 SMNVEV, per germline (reference sequence). There are 15 residues in the CDR3. CDR3 sequence reads: CASSSRTSGSYEQYF. The CDR3, as DNA: TGTGCCAGCAGTTCGCGGACTAGCGGGAGTTACGAGCAGTACTTC.